This TCR beta chain was recovered during a study of OX40 agonist ivuxolimab in advanced cancers. The germline V gene has CDR1 SGHTA and CDR2 FQGTGA. The CDR3 spans 15 residues. V lost 5 bases to trimming and J lost 5 bases, with 18 bases between them. Clones were read by immunoSEQ multiplex PCR, and TCRdb kept only the in-frame ones, dropping some. The data hold roughly 8,400 clones, with 65% to 80% observed a single time. No patient had autoimmune disease or received systemic immunosuppression. Sampling of blood occurred at baseline, cycle 4 day 1, and cycle 7 day 1. General study findings and limits: Averaged across samples, CD8+ T cells carried more expanded clones than CD4+ did.

A word on this clone: Its antigen is unidentified.

This clonotype was obtained from an adult with an advanced solid tumor such as melanoma, head and neck, liver or kidney cancer. V usage is TRBV7-3 and J usage is TRBJ1-2; D gene unclear. Sequencing used CD4+ or CD8+ T cells sorted from blood, obtained in a trial of the OX40 agonist ivuxolimab. The CDR3 is CASSTDTSRYYGYTF. The CDR3, as DNA: TGTGCCAGCAGCACCGATACCAGTCGTTATTATGGCTACACCTTC. Complete variable domain (other parts from reference TRBV7-3 and TRBJ1-2): GAGVSQTPSNKVTEKGKYVELRCDPISGHTALYWYRQSLGQGPEFLIYFQGTGAADDSGLPNDRFFAVRPEGSVSTLKIQRTERGDSAVYLCASSTDTSRYYGYTFGSGTRLTVV.